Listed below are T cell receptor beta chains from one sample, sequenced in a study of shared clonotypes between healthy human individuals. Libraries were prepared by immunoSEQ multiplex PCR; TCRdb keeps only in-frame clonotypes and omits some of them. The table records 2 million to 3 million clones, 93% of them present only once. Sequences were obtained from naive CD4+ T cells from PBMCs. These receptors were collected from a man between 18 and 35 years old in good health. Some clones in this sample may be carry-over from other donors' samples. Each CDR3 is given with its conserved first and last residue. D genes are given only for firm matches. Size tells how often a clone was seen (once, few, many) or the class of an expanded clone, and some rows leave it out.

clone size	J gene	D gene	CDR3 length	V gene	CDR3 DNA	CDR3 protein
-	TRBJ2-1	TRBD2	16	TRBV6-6	TGTGCCAGCAACCTCGGACTAGCGGGAGGGGACAATGAGCAGTTCTTC	CASNLGLAGGDNEQFF
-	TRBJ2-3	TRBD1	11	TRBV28	TGTGCCAGCAGTTCCCTGGACAGGGCTTATTTT	CASSSLDRAYF
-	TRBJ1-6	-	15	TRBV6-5	TGTGCCAGCAGTTACTGGAGCTCCTATAATTCACCCCTCCACTTT	CASSYWSSYNSPLHF
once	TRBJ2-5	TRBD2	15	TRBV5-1	TGCGCCAGCAGCCCGGGGACTACCCCCCAAGAGACCCAGTACTTC	CASSPGTTPQETQYF
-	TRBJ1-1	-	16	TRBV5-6	TGTGCCAGCAGCTTACGACAGATTATAATGAACACTGAAGCTTTCTTT	CASSLRQIIMNTEAFF
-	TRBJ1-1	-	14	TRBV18	TGTGCCAGCTCACCACCGACTAGATTAACTGAAGCTTTCTTT	CASSPPTRLTEAFF
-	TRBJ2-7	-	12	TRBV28	TGTGCCAGCAGTACCCTACTTTACGAGCAGTACTTC	CASSTLLYEQYF
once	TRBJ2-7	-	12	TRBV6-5	TGTGCCAGCAGTTACGGGGGCGGGGAGCAGTACTTC	CASSYGGGEQYF
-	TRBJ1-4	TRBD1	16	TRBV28	TGTGCCAGCCTTTCTACAGGGGCGCCAACTAATGAAAAACTGTTTTTT	CASLSTGAPTNEKLFF
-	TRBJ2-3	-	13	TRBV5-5	TGTGCCAGCAGCTCCCGTTCGTCCGATACGCAGTATTTT	CASSSRSSDTQYF
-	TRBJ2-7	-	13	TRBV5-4	TGTGCCAGCAGCTTGGTTGAGGGATACGAGCAGTACTTC	CASSLVEGYEQYF
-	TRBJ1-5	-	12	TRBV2	TGTGCCAGCACGAGACCCGGGCAGCCCCAGCATTTT	CASTRPGQPQHF
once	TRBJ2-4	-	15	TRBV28	TGTGCCAGCAGTCCTCCAAGGGGGGCGGGCGACATTCAGTACTTC	CASSPPRGAGDIQYF
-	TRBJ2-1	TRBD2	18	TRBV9	TGTGCCAGCAGCGTAGGCGCTAGCGGGAGTCCTTTCTACAATGAGCAGTTCTTC	CASSVGASGSPFYNEQFF
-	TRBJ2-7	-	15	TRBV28	TGTGCCAGCAGTGGGTACGGGGCCTCTATCTACGAGCAGTACTTC	CASSGYGASIYEQYF
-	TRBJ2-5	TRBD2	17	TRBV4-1	TGCGCCAGCAGCCCGATGACTAGCGGGAGATCTCCAGAGACCCAGTACTTC	CASSPMTSGRSPETQYF
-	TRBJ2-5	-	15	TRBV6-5	TGTGCCAGCAGTTTTACGTCCGGGACCTCCATTACCCAGTACTTC	CASSFTSGTSITQYF
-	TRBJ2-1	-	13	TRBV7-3	TGTGCCAGCAGCTTCCCCGGGAGTGCTGAGCAGTTCTTC	CASSFPGSAEQFF
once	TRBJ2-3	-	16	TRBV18	TGTGCCAGCTCACCGCAGGGGGGGTTTGGAACAGATACGCAGTATTTT	CASSPQGGFGTDTQYF
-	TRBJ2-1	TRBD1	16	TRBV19	TGTGCCAGTAGTATAGGGGACAGAGGCAACTACAATGAGCAGTTCTTC	CASSIGDRGNYNEQFF
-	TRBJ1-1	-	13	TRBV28	TGTGCCAGCAGACCAGGGGCAAGGACTGAAGCTTTCTTT	CASRPGARTEAFF
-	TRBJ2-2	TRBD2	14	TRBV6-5	TGTGCCAGCAGTGGGGACTACTACACCGGGGAGCTGTTTTTT	CASSGDYYTGELFF
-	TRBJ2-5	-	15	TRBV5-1	TGCGCCAGCAGCCCCCCCAGCAGGGACGGGGAGACCCAGTACTTC	CASSPPSRDGETQYF
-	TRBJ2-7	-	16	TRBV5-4	TGTGCCAGCAGCTTGGGTTGGGACCCGAGCTCCTACGAGCAGTACTTC	CASSLGWDPSSYEQYF
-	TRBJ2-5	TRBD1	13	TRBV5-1	TGCGCCAGCAGCCTGACAGGGAGAGAGACCCAGTACTTC	CASSLTGRETQYF
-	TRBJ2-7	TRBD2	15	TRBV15	TGTGCCACCAGCAGAGATCGGGGGGTCAGCTACGAGCAGTACTTC	CATSRDRGVSYEQYF
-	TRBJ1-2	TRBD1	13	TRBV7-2	TGTGCCAGCAGCGCGGGACAGGACTATGGCTACACCTTC	CASSAGQDYGYTF
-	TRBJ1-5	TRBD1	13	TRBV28	TGTGCCAGCTGGACAGGGGCGTATCAGCCCCAGCATTTT	CASWTGAYQPQHF
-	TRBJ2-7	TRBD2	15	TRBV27	TGTGCCAGCAGTTTAGCCCTAGCGGGAGCTCGCGAGCAGTACTTC	CASSLALAGAREQYF
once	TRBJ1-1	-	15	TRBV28	TGTGCCAGCAGTTTAGACCAGGAAGGGAACACTGAAGCTTTCTTT	CASSLDQEGNTEAFF
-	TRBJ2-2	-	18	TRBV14	TGTGCCAGCAGCCAAGCTTTTGTAAGGGGCCCCAACACCGGGGAGCTGTTTTTT	CASSQAFVRGPNTGELFF
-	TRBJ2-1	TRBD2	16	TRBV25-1	TGTGCCAGCAGCCACCCGGGACTAGCGGGAAACAATGAGCAGTTCTTC	CASSHPGLAGNNEQFF
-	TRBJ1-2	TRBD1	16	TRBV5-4	TGTGCCAGCACCTTTTGGCCCCAACAGGGGGCATCTGGCTACACCTTC	CASTFWPQQGASGYTF
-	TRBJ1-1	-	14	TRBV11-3	TGTGCCAGCAGCCGATCCGGGGGGGACACTGAAGCTTTCTTT	CASSRSGGDTEAFF
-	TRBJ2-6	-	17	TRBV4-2	TGTGCCAGCAGCACGCACGGAGGGCGGTCTGGGGCCAACGTCCTGACTTTC	CASSTHGGRSGANVLTF
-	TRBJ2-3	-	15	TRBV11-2	TGTGCCAGCAGCCCCGGGGGAGTGGTCACAGATACGCAGTATTTT	CASSPGGVVTDTQYF
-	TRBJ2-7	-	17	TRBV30	TGTGCCTGGAGTGTATTGGCAGGCCAGAGGAACTCCTACGAGCAGTACTTC	CAWSVLAGQRNSYEQYF
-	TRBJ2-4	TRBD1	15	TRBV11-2	TGTGCCAGCAGCTTATTAAGGGGGCTGAGAAACATTCAGTACTTC	CASSLLRGLRNIQYF
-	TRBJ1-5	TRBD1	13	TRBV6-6	TGTGCCAGCAGCGACAGGGAGCGGCAGCCCCAGCATTTT	CASSDRERQPQHF
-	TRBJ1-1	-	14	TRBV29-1	TGCAGCGTTGACTGGGCGGGCTTCGGCACTGAAGCTTTCTTT	CSVDWAGFGTEAFF
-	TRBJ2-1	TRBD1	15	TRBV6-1	TGTGCCAGCAGGTATGCGACAGGGGATACTAATGAGCAGTTCTTC	CASRYATGDTNEQFF
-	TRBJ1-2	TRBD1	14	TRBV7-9	TGTGCCAGCAGCCCGGGACAGGGACCCTATGGCTACACCTTC	CASSPGQGPYGYTF
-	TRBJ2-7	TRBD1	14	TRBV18	TGTGCCAGCTCTCTCGGGACAGGTCCCTACGAGCAGTACTTC	CASSLGTGPYEQYF
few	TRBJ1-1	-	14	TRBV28	TGTGCCAGCAGTTTGTTACAGGCAATCACTGAAGCTTTCTTT	CASSLLQAITEAFF
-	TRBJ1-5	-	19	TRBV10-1	TGCGCCAGCAGTGAGTCATGGGAATTTACTCCCCGACCCAATCAGCCCCAGCATTTT	CASSESWEFTPRPNQPQHF
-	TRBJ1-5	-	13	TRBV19	TGTGCCAGTAGTATCCGGGGTGGGCAGCCCCAGCATTTT	CASSIRGGQPQHF
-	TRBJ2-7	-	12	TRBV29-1	TGCAGCGTCGCCGGACAAACCTACGAGCAGTACTTC	CSVAGQTYEQYF
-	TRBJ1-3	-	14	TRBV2	TGTGCCAGCAGTGGGGACATTGCTGGAAACACCATATATTTT	CASSGDIAGNTIYF
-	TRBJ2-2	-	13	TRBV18	TGTGCCAGCTCACCACCGGCGAGGGGGGAGCTGTTTTTT	CASSPPARGELFF
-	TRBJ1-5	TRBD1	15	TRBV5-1	TGCGCCAGCAGTTTTCAGGGGGCGGGCAATCAGCCCCAGCATTTT	CASSFQGAGNQPQHF
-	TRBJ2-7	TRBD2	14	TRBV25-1	TGTGCCAGCAGTGAGCTAGCGGGAGAAGGCGAGCAGTACTTC	CASSELAGEGEQYF
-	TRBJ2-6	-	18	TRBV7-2	TGTGCCAGCAGCTTAGTAAGTTCGGGGGCCACTGGGGCCAACGTCCTGACTTTC	CASSLVSSGATGANVLTF
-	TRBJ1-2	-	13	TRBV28	TGTGCCATCGAAAACAGGGTTTACTATGGCTACACCTTC	CAIENRVYYGYTF
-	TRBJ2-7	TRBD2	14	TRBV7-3	TGTGCCAGCAGCCTCCTCGCGGGGGACTACGAGCAGTACTTC	CASSLLAGDYEQYF
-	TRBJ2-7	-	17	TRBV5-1	TGCGCCAGCAGCTTGGGGTACTTACTAAGGACAAGCTACGAGCAGTACTTC	CASSLGYLLRTSYEQYF
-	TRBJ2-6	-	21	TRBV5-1	TGCGCCAGCAGCTTCTTTCCGCCCTCCACTGGGGCTAGCTCTGGGGCCAACGTCCTGACTTTC	CASSFFPPSTGASSGANVLTF
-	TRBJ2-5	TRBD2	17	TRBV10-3	TGTGCCACCCGCAGCCCCGGGAGGGGGAGGGTTAAGGAGACCCAGTACTTC	CATRSPGRGRVKETQYF